The next 31 T cell receptor beta chains were all read from a single sample in a study of siplizumab effects on memory and regulatory T cells. The data were produced by immunoSEQ multiplex PCR, yet TCRdb's version contains in-frame clones alone and is incomplete. The table records 100,000 or so clones, under 95% of them present only once. The material sequenced was Tregs sorted from blood. These receptors were collected from a human donor in good health.

The genes are TRBV19 and TRBJ1-2; TRBD1 aligns across 7 bases. J gave up 4 bases and V 4 bases, and 12 bases lay outside the gene matches. The CDR3 contains 16 residues. Looked up from germline, CDR1 is LNHDA and CDR2 is SQIVND (reference sequence). CDR3 nucleotides: TGTGCCAGTAGTACCACAAGACAGGGAAACGTCTATGGCTACACCTTC. Residues: CASSTTRQGNVYGYTF.

This chain uses TRBV2 with TRBJ1-2; TRBD1 matches at 9 bases. There are 14 residues in the CDR3. Germline CDR1 is SNHLY and CDR2 is FYNNEI. The V and J ends lost 7 bases and 11 bases, in that order; junction bases with no gene match: 14. The CDR3 nucleotides read TGTGCCAGCACCTTAGGACAGGGGAGGGTATATTACACCTTC. Translating gives CASTLGQGRVYYTF.

The CDR3 is CASRREVWTEAFF. CDR3 bases: TGCGCCAGCAGGAGGGAAGTATGGACTGAAGCTTTCTTT. The gene calls are TRBV10-1 and TRBJ1-1; the D is unclear. The CDR3 is made up of 13 amino acids. The V end was cut by 6 bases, the J end by 5 bases, with 13 bases between. CDR1 and CDR2 (germline): WNHNN, SYGVQD (reference sequence).

CDR3 loop: CASSSLSGLYNEQFF. The DNA for the CDR3 is TGTGCCAGCAGCTCCTTATCCGGTTTGTACAATGAGCAGTTCTTC. V gene TRBV2 combines with J gene TRBJ2-1; D gene ambiguous. This CDR3 is 15 amino acids long. From germline, CDR1 is SNHLY and CDR2 FYNNEI. The ends were cut back, 6 bases at V and 4 bases at J, with 16 bases in the middle. Complete variable domain (other parts from reference TRBV2 and TRBJ2-1): EPEVTQTPSHQVTQMGQEVILRCVPISNHLYFYWYRQILGQKVEFLVSFYNNEISEKSEIFDDQFSVERPDGSNFTLKIRSTKLEDSAMYFCASSSLSGLYNEQFFGPGTRLTVL.

The rearrangement links TRBV5-1 to TRBJ1-6, with 9 bases aligning to TRBD1. The CDR3 runs 16 residues. The V segment lost 5 bases and the J segment 6 bases; nucleotides outside the gene matches: 9. Germline loops: CDR1 SGHRS, CDR2 YFSETQ. CDR3 in amino acids: CASSFLPGQGNSPLHF. The CDR3, as DNA: TGCGCCAGCAGTTTTCTACCGGGACAGGGTAATTCACCCCTCCACTTT.

The gene calls are TRBV5-1 and TRBJ1-1; 7 nucleotides match TRBD1. Germline-derived CDR1 and CDR2 are SGHRS and YFSETQ. The CDR3 extends over 15 amino acids. The V and J ends lost 4 bases and 3 bases, in that order; junction bases with no gene match: 9. The CDR3 DNA follows: TGCGCCAGCAGCCGGGGCTACAGGGGCGACACTGAAGCTTTCTTT. Its protein product is CASSRGYRGDTEAFF.

The V call is TRBV6-1, the J call TRBJ1-5; D ambiguous. Germline-derived CDR1 and CDR2 are MNHNS and SASEGT. The length of the CDR3 is 14 residues. V lost 4 bases, J lost 1 base, and 8 bases lay in between. CDR3 sequence reads: CASSVGQSNQPQHF. The DNA for the CDR3 is TGTGCCAGCAGTGTAGGTCAGAGCAATCAGCCCCAGCATTTT.

This chain links TRBV7-2 with TRBJ1-2, with D possibly being TRBD1 (6 bases). The CDR3 runs 15 residues. Trimming removed 1 base at V and 8 bases at J, with 17 bases between. The germline V gene encodes CDR1 SGHTA and CDR2 FQGNSA. CDR3 bases: TGTGCCAGCAGCTTAGTCGGAGGGGGTGGCTCCGGCTACACCTTC. Encoded protein: CASSLVGGGGSGYTF.

This clone appeared a few times. This chain connects TRBV5-4 to TRBJ2-1, with 8 bases matching TRBD1. Unmatched junction bases numbered 4, after V lost 0 bases and J lost 8 bases. This CDR3 is 14 amino acids long. The germline CDR1 and CDR2 sequences are SGHNT and YYREEE (reference sequence). The CDR3, as DNA: TGTGCCAGCAGCTTGGAGGACAGGGTCTATGAGCAGTTCTTC. Translation gives CASSLEDRVYEQFF.

V and J are TRBV7-8 and TRBJ1-1; D is ambiguous. The V gene's germline CDR1 is SGHVS and CDR2 FQNEAQ. The CDR3 consists of 14 residues. V dropped 5 bases and J dropped 1 base, with 11 bases sitting between them. In DNA, the CDR3 is TGTGCCAGCAGCCTCCTAGTTGGGAACACTGAAGCTTTCTTT. This codes for CASSLLVGNTEAFF.

This clone was detected once. The V gene is TRBV6-1, the J gene TRBJ1-5; possibly TRBD1 for D (5 bases). The germline CDR1 and CDR2 sequences are MNHNS and SASEGT. V lost 7 bases and J lost 7, with 14 bases in between. This CDR3 has 13 residues. This chain's CDR3 is CASTRRGDQPQHF. The CDR3 DNA sequence: TGTGCCAGCACCCGCAGAGGGGACCAGCCCCAGCATTTT.

The chain is built from TRBV7-8 and TRBJ1-4, with D possibly being TRBD1 (5 bases). The CDR3 has 16 amino acids. Per germline, CDR1 SGHVS and CDR2 FQNEAQ. V lost 1 base to trimming and J lost 0 bases, with 9 bases between them. The CDR3 region has the DNA TGTGCCAGCAGCTTAGAGAGGGGCGCAACTAATGAAAAACTGTTTTTT. Protein product: CASSLERGATNEKLFF. Supplemented by reference TRBV7-8 and TRBJ1-4, the full variable domain reads GAGVSQSPRYKVAKRGQDVALRCDPISGHVSLFWYQQALGQGPEFLTYFQNEAQLDKSGLPSDRFFAERPEGSVSTLKIQRTQQEDSAVYLCASSLERGATNEKLFFGSGTQLSVL.

This chain connects TRBV6-1 to TRBJ2-5; D ambiguous. Germline V gene sequence: CDR1 MNHNS, CDR2 SASEGT. The CDR3 consists of 14 residues. V lost 1 base to trimming and J lost 5 bases, with 11 bases between them. The CDR3 region has the DNA TGTGCCAGCAGTGAAGAAGTAATGCGGGAGACCCAGTACTTC. This sequence encodes CASSEEVMRETQYF.

The J gene is TRBJ2-1, the V gene TRBV7-9; TRBD2 might be the D (5 bases). Trimming stripped 8 bases from V and 5 bases from J, with 16 bases between. The germline V gene encodes CDR1 SEHNR and CDR2 FQNEAQ (reference sequence). The CDR3 sequence is 14 residues long. For the CDR3, the DNA is TGTGCCAGCGGCCGAGCGAGACTAAACAATGAGCAGTTCTTC. It translates to CASGRARLNNEQFF.

This chain connects TRBV19 to TRBJ1-5, with no clear D. Trimming pared 5 bases from V and 7 bases from J, leaving 18 bases between. CDR3 length: 15 residues. CDR1 is LNHDA, CDR2 SQIVND, per germline (reference sequence). For the CDR3, the DNA is TGTGCCAGTAGTTCTTCTGAAAGGTATACACAGCCCCAGCATTTT. The encoded protein is CASSSSERYTQPQHF.

The rearrangement links TRBV6-6 to TRBJ2-7; 9 bases map to TRBD1. CDR1 is MNHNY, CDR2 SVGAGI, per germline (reference sequence). CDR3 size: 16 residues. V was clipped by 0 bases and J by 5 bases; unmatched bases: 8. The CDR3 sequence: CASSYSGQGREHEQYF. The CDR3 DNA reads as TGTGCCAGCAGTTACTCCGGACAGGGGAGGGAGCACGAGCAGTACTTC.

The sample holds one count of this clone. The chain has TRBV13 and TRBJ2-1; 12 nucleotides match TRBD2. Trimming cost V 3 bases and J 5 bases; bases outside gene matches: 17. Germline V gene data show CDR1 as PRHDT and CDR2 as FYEKMQ (reference sequence). This CDR3 has 20 residues. The CDR3 sequence: CASSFASSGRESRFHNEQFF. CDR3 coding DNA: TGTGCCAGCAGCTTTGCGTCTAGCGGGAGGGAATCTCGGTTCCACAATGAGCAGTTCTTC.

This clone was recorded a few times. The chain employs TRBV28 and TRBJ1-1; TRBD1 is a possible D gene (6 bases). Germline CDR1 reads MDHEN; CDR2 reads SYDVKM. The CDR3 sequence is 15 residues long. The V and J ends lost 2 bases and 5 bases respectively, with 15 bases between them. This CDR3 reads CASSLLGPQGTEAFF. CDR3 bases: TGTGCCAGCAGTTTACTCGGCCCCCAGGGGACTGAAGCTTTCTTT.

V usage is TRBV27 and J usage is TRBJ2-6; D uncertain. Trimming cost V 6 bases and J 4 bases, with 7 bases left between them. The V gene's germline CDR1 is MNHEY and CDR2 SMNVEV (reference sequence). CDR3 size: 13 residues. The chain's CDR3 is CASSWPGANVLTF. CDR3 DNA sequence: TGTGCCAGCAGCTGGCCGGGGGCCAACGTCCTGACTTTC.

The CDR3 sequence is CASSLGSSGNTGELFF. CDR3 nucleotide sequence: TGTGCCAGCAGCTTAGGTTCCAGCGGAAACACCGGGGAGCTGTTTTTT. V is TRBV5-4 and J is TRBJ2-2, with D perhaps matching TRBD2 (5 bases). Germline loops: CDR1 SGHNT, CDR2 YYREEE (reference sequence). V lost 2 bases and J 2 bases, leaving 13 bases between the germline ends. The length of the CDR3 is 16 residues.

Worth noting for this clone: One end of the junction varies from germline; a read error may be responsible. The chain uses TRBV7-3 and TRBJ2-1, with D maybe TRBD2 (5 bases). Germline CDR1 is SGHTA and CDR2 is FQGTGA. The CDR3 totals 12 residues. Here the CDR3 DNA reads TGTGCCAGCAGCATAACGGCGGGTGAGCAGTTCTTC. Amino acid sequence: CASSITAGEQFF.

The gene calls are TRBV5-1 and TRBJ2-7; the match to TRBD2 covers 10 bases. J lost 6 bases, V lost 5 bases, and 5 bases had no gene match. Germline V gives CDR1 SGHRS, CDR2 YFSETQ. CDR3 length: 13 residues. As DNA, the CDR3 is TGCGCCAGCAGATTCGGACTAGCGGCCGAGCAGTACTTC. Translating gives CASRFGLAAEQYF.

The chain combines TRBV7-3 with TRBJ2-1, with TRBD1 matching 10 bases. After removal of 6 bases from V and 8 bases from J, the junction contained 7 bases not matched to a gene. Germline CDR1 reads SGHTA; CDR2 reads FQGTGA. The CDR3 is 14 residues long. The CDR3 nucleotides are TGTGCCAGCAGATTGACCGGGACAGGGGATGAGCAGTTCTTC. It translates to CASRLTGTGDEQFF.

This chain joins TRBV5-1 and TRBJ2-5; D uncertain. The CDR3 extends over 13 amino acids. Looked up from germline, CDR1 is SGHRS and CDR2 is YFSETQ. Trimming cost V 1 base and J 2 bases, with 6 bases left between them. The CDR3 coding sequence is TGCGCCAGCAGCTTGACTTTACAAGAGACCCAGTACTTC. Protein sequence: CASSLTLQETQYF.

The chain joins TRBV5-1 to TRBJ2-7; 11 bases line up with TRBD1. The junction had 13 bases not matched to a gene; V was cut back by 5 bases and J by 3 bases. CDR1 SGHRS and CDR2 YFSETQ come from the germline V gene. The CDR3 length is 17 residues. For the CDR3, the DNA is TGCGCCAGCAGGAGGAGCACCGGGACAGGGGGGTTCTACGAGCAGTACTTC. It specifies CASRRSTGTGGFYEQYF.

The chain links TRBV25-1 to TRBJ1-6, with a weak D call TRBD1 (5 bases). Per the germline V gene, CDR1 is MGHDK and CDR2 is SYGVNS. The V gene lost 3 bases and the J gene lost 3 bases, with 9 bases spanning the gap. This CDR3 is built from 15 residues. The CDR3 sequence is CASSEIDSYNSPLHF. Here the CDR3 DNA reads TGTGCCAGCAGTGAGATCGACAGCTATAATTCACCCCTCCACTTT.

Here the CDR3 reads CASSQEYSNQPQHF. CDR3 in DNA: TGTGCCAGCAGCCAAGAGTACAGCAATCAGCCCCAGCATTTT. This sequence joins TRBV16 and TRBJ1-5; D is uncertain. CDR3 length equals 14 residues. Germline CDR1 KGHSY, CDR2 FQNENV. Trimming shortened V by 2 bases and J by 1 base, and 6 bases separated the two germline ends.

The V call is TRBV15, the J call TRBJ2-5; TRBD2 matches 10 bases. Per the germline V gene, CDR1 is LNHNV and CDR2 is YYDKDF (reference sequence). V dropped 3 bases and J dropped 4; count of bases not matched to a gene: 8. The CDR3 runs 16 residues. CDR3 sequence reads: CATSRSLGLAAETQYF. For the CDR3, the DNA is TGTGCCACCAGCAGGTCACTAGGACTAGCGGCAGAGACCCAGTACTTC.

This chain links TRBV18 with TRBJ2-1; TRBD2 matches 7 bases. The germline V gene encodes CDR1 KGHSH and CDR2 LQKENI. There are 12 residues in the CDR3. J lost 9 bases, V lost 6 bases, and 5 bases had no gene match. DNA for the CDR3: TGTGCCAGCTCGCGGGGGAGGACTGAGCAGTTCTTC. Protein sequence: CASSRGRTEQFF.

This clone was seen a handful of times. The chain joins TRBV6-1 to TRBJ2-7, with TRBD1 matching over 10 bases. The CDR3 has 14 amino acids. Germline CDR1 MNHNS, CDR2 SASEGT. Trimming removed 6 bases from V and 4 bases from J; junction bases left unmatched: 6. The CDR3 sequence is CASSRTGQGYEQYF. The CDR3 DNA follows: TGTGCCAGCAGCCGGACGGGACAGGGGTACGAGCAGTACTTC.

Of note for this clone: Additional DNA sequences in this sample encode the identical CDR3. The V and J genes are TRBV20-1 and TRBJ2-5; D is unresolved. The CDR3 contains 11 residues. Per the germline V gene, CDR1 is DFQATT and CDR2 is SNEGSKA (reference sequence). V shed 1 base and J shed 5 bases, with 5 bases lying between them. The CDR3: CSARVGETQYF. The CDR3 DNA reads as TGCAGTGCTAGAGTGGGCGAGACCCAGTACTTC.